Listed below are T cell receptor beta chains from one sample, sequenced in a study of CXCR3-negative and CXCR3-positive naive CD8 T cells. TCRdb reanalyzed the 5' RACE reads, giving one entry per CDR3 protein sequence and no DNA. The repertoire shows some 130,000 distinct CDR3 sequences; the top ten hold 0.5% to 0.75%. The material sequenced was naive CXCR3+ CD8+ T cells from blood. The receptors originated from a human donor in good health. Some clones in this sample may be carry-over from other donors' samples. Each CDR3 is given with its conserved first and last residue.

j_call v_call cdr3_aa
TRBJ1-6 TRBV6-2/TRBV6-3 CASSFVEVSYPNSPLHF
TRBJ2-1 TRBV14 CASSQDLSGPSSYNEQFF
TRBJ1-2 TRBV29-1 CSAGWTGDYGYTF
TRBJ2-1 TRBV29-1 CSVALAGGYNEQFF
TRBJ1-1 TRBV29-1 CSVPLGGPPMNTEAFF
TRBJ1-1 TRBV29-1 CSVPRGGLRTEAFF
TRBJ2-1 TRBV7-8 CASSPRTSVDDNEQFF
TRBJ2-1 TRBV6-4 CASSDSLVSEQFF
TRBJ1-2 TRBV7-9 CASSDQQGIEGYTF
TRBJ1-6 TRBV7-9 CASSPAPGGGSPLHF
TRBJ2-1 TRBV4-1 CASSQYPKSSYNEQFF
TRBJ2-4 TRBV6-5 CASSYSTKNIQYF
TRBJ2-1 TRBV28 CASSYNPSSYNEQFF
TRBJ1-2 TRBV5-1 CASSLGSGYTF
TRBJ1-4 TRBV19 CASSSRGFNEKLFF
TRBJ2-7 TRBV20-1 CSARGEGTYEQYF
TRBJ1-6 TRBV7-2 CASSLVGTNYNSPLHF
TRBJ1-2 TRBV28 CASSPEWGYTF
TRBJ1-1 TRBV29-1 CSVRTADRYWAFF
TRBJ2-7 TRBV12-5 CASGRQGTYEQYF
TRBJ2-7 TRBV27 CASSPPGTPSYEQYF
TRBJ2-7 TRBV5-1 CASSRDRFYEQYF
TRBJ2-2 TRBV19 CASSVDWLGTGELFF
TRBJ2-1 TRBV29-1 CSVGLYNEQFF
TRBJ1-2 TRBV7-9 CASSSAWDREVGYTF
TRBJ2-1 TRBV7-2 CASSSTGDNEQFF
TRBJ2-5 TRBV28 CASSFRYSGLMHQETQYF
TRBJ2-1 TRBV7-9 CASSPPGAVDEQFF
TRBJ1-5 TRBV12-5 CASGLGTGNQPQHF
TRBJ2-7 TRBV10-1 CASSESAQGIGEQYF
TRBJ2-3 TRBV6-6 CASSPGPRTDTQYF
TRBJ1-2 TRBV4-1 CASSLKATPYGYTF
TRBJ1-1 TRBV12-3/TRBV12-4 CASSPSAYRYPMNTEAFF
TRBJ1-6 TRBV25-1 CASSVCCIGIDNSPLHF
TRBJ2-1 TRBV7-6 CASSLEQGLYNEQFF
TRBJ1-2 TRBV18 CASSDAGDHGYTF
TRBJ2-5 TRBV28 CASSLRLAETQYF
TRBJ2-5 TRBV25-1 CASSELFVLADQETQYF
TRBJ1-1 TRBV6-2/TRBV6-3 CASSYQGFTEAFF
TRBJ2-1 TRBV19 CASSIVQEQFF
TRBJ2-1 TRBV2 CASSESLAPWGNEQFF
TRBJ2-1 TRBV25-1 CASSHPAGNEQFF
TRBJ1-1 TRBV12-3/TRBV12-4 CASSRTGQGEAFF
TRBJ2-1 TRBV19 CASSMVQSSIYNEQFF
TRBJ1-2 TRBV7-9 CASSQGGSYGYTF
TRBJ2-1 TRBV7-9 CASSLGLAPREQFF
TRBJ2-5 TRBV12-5 CASAYTGSVQETQYF
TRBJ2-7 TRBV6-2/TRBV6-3 CASSYSTTGAPHEQYF